The next 6 T cell receptor beta chains were all read from a single sample in a study of T cells after yellow fever vaccination. Each CDR3 protein is one row after TCRdb ran MiXCR on the 5' RACE reads. In the table there are 250,000 to 400,000 distinct CDR3 sequences, 4.1% of which are singletons. Specimen: PBMCs, collected 5 days after the yellow fever booster vaccination. Receptors were obtained from a man between 18 and 29 years old who received the YFV17D yellow fever vaccine.

The J gene is TRBJ2-3, the V gene TRBV28; D unclear. V was cut by 7 bases and J by 0 bases, with 20 bases left in between. Germline V gives CDR1 MDHEN, CDR2 SYDVKM. The CDR3 runs to 17 residues. The CDR3 DNA reads TGTGCCAGCACCCTCTTGAGTATCGGCCTAAGCACAGATACGCAGTATTTT. Protein sequence: CASTLLSIGLSTDTQYF.

This clonotype was seen ten or more times. J is TRBJ2-3 and V is TRBV5-5; tentative D call: TRBD2 (7 bases). The CDR3 loop spans 14 amino acids. The ends were cut back, 1 base at V and 5 bases at J, with 11 bases in the middle. The V gene's germline CDR1 is SGHKS and CDR2 YYEKEE (reference sequence). Here the CDR3 reads CASSLRGAIDTQYF. The CDR3 region has the DNA TGTGCCAGCAGCTTGCGGGGGGCGATAGATACGCAGTATTTT.

This sequence joins TRBV7-2 and TRBJ1-1; maybe TRBD1 (5 bases). CDR3 size: 13 residues. Between the trimmed V and J ends, which lost 4 bases and 11 bases, there was a span of 17 bases. Germline CDR1 reads SGHTA; CDR2 reads FQGNSA. The CDR3 nucleotides read TGTGCCAGCAGCTATGGGACTCAAAGAGGGGCTTTCTTT. It codes for CASSYGTQRGAFF.

The chain is built from TRBV20-1 and TRBJ1-1; no definite D call. The CDR3 runs to 12 residues. The V end was cut by 6 bases, the J end by 1 base, with 9 bases between. The germline V gene has CDR1 DFQATT and CDR2 SNEGSKA (reference sequence). The CDR3 nucleotides read TGCAGTGCCCGACTGAGGAACACTGAAGCTTTCTTT. It codes for CSARLRNTEAFF.

This clonotype was counted between two and nine times. The rearrangement uses TRBV29-1 and TRBJ2-7; 9 nucleotides agree with TRBD1. V was clipped by 7 bases and J by 3 bases; unmatched bases: 7. This CDR3 is built from 13 residues. Germline CDR1 reads SQVTM; CDR2 reads ANQGSEA. CDR3 in amino acids: CSATGQGRYEQYF. DNA for the CDR3: TGCAGCGCCACGGGACAGGGCCGCTACGAGCAGTACTTC.

In this sample, this clonotype turned up many times. The chain employs TRBV2 and TRBJ2-7; D is undetermined. Deletions cut 1 base from V and 6 bases from J, with 10 bases between. This CDR3 comprises 13 residues. Germline assignment: CDR1 SNHLY and CDR2 FYNNEI. CDR3 sequence reads: CASSEVFFPEQYV. CDR3 coding DNA: TGTGCCAGCAGTGAAGTGTTCTTTCCCGAGCAGTACGTC.